This entry describes one TCR beta chain. Its matching antigen is unknown. This CDR3 is built from 16 residues. The V gene's germline CDR1 is KGHSH and CDR2 LQKENI. The ends were cut back, 6 bases at V and 0 bases at J, with 12 bases in the middle. This entry is derived from a study of tumor-infiltrating lymphocytes in primary liver carcinoma. Background on the study: Patients were both men and women, whose ages ran from 30 to 69 years.

RNA and DNA were co-extracted from roughly 20-30 mg of unsorted bulk tissue. Collection of samples drew on five separate regions of each tumor. Tumor samples all exceeded 75% viable tumor cells. Study outcomes and limitations: Just around 8-24% of top clones spanned all five tumor regions.

With around 500 ng total RNA as template and a constant-region primer, TCR beta cDNA was made. The TCR beta library was amplified through three nested multiplex PCR rounds in a modified ARM-PCR procedure. The first two PCR rounds used TRBV1-TRBV30 forward primers with a C-beta reverse primer, 9 to 10 cycles each. In TCRdb, the multiplex PCR reads were re-called with MiXCR into one record per CDR3 protein. Of 100,000 to 150,000 distinct CDR3 sequences in the sample, 60% to 75% are singletons; the top ten hold 8.4%. The clonotype comes from an older woman with primary liver carcinoma and hepatitis B virus infection. This chain uses TRBV18 with TRBJ1-6; D remains unclear. What was sequenced was liver tumor tissue from sampling region 3. Subset specified: tumor region T3, left-lateral pole. The CDR3 DNA sequence: TGTGCCAGCTCCCGGTCCCCGAGCTCCTATAATTCACCCCTCCACTTT. Translated, it gives CASSRSPSSYNSPLHF.